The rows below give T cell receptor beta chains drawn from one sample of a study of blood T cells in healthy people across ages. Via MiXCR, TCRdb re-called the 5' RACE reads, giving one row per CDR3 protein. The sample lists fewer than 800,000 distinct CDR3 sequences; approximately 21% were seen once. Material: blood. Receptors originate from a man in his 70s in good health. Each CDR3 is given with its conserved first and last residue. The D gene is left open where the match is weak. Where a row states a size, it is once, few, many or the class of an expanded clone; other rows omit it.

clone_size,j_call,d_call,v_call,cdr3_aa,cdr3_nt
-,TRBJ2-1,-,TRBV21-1,CANPTQAPGLYNEQFF,TGTGCCAACCCTACCCAAGCTCCGGGACTCTACAATGAGCAGTTCTTC
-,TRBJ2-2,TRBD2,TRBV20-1,CSFLAGGSTGELFF,TGCAGCTTCCTAGCGGGAGGAAGCACCGGGGAGCTGTTTTTT
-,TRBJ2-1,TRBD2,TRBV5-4,CASSRTSGSLIPPNEQFF,TGTGCCAGCAGTCGGACTAGCGGGAGTTTAATTCCCCCCAATGAGCAGTTCTTC
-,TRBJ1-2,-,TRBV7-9,CASSRGVIYGYTF,TGTGCCAGCAGCCGAGGGGTTATCTATGGCTACACCTTC
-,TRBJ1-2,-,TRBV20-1,CSARLKGRYYGYTF,TGCAGTGCTAGATTAAAAGGGCGCTACTATGGCTACACCTTC
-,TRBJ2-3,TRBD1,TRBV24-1,CATSDTPGQGPDTQYF,TGTGCCACCAGTGATACCCCGGGACAGGGGCCAGATACGCAGTATTTT
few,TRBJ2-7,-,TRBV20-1,CSATGVGDPYEQYF,TGCAGTGCTACGGGCGTGGGAGACCCCTACGAGCAGTACTTC
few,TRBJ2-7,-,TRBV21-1,CAAPLWEQYF,TGTGCCGCCCCTCTTTGGGAGCAGTACTTC
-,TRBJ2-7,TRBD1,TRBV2,CASAPDRGRREQYF,TGTGCCAGCGCTCCGGACAGGGGAAGGAGAGAGCAGTACTTC
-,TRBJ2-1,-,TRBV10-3,CAIRVTGSKSSSYNEQFF,TGTGCCATCAGGGTGACAGGTTCCAAATCGAGCTCCTACAATGAGCAGTTCTTC
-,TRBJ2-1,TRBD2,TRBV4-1,CASSQEIHPAGGIREQFF,TGCGCCAGCAGCCAAGAAATCCATCCAGCGGGAGGTATTAGGGAGCAGTTCTTC
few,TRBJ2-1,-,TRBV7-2,CASSPRSGNEQFF,TGTGCCAGCAGCCCCCGTTCCGGGAATGAGCAGTTCTTC
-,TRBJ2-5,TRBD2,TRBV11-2,CASSWGTSGSYETQYF,TGTGCCAGCAGCTGGGGGACTAGCGGGAGTTACGAGACCCAGTACTTC
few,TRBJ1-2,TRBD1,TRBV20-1,CSAGTGGGYTF,TGCAGTGCTGGTACAGGGGGCGGCTACACCTTC
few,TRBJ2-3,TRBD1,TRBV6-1,CASRDLGTGADTQYF,TGTGCCAGCAGGGATCTTGGGACAGGGGCAGATACGCAGTATTTT
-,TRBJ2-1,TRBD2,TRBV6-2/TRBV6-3,CASSQTSGEHNEQFF,TGTGCCAGCAGTCAGACTAGCGGGGAACACAATGAGCAGTTCTTC
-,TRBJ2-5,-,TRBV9,CAISVQGDGQETQYF,TGTGCCATCAGCGTACAGGGCGACGGCCAAGAGACCCAGTACTTC
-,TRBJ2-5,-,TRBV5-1,CASSLSGHRGGGKETQYF,TGCGCCAGCAGCTTGAGTGGCCACAGGGGAGGTGGTAAGGAGACCCAGTACTTC
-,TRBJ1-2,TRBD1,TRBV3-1,CASSRQGNGYTF,TGTGCCAGCAGCCGACAGGGTAATGGCTACACCTTC
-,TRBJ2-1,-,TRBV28,CATGGLVDEQFF,TGTGCCACAGGGGGACTAGTCGATGAGCAGTTCTTC
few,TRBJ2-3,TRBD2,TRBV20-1,CSAELANSLGDTQYF,TGCAGTGCAGAACTAGCGAACTCCCTGGGGGATACGCAGTATTTT